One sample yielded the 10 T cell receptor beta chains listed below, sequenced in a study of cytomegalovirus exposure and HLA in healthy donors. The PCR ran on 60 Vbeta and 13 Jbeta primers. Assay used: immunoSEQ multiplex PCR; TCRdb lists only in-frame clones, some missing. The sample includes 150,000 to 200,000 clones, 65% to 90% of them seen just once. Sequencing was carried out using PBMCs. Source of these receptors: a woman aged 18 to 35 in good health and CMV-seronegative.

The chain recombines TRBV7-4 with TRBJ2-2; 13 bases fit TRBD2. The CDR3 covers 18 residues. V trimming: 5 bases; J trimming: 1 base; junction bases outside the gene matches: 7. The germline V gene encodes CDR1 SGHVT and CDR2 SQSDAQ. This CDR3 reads CASSRGTSGEMNTGELFF. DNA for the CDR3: TGTGCCAGCAGCCGAGGGACTAGCGGGGAGATGAACACCGGGGAGCTGTTTTTT.

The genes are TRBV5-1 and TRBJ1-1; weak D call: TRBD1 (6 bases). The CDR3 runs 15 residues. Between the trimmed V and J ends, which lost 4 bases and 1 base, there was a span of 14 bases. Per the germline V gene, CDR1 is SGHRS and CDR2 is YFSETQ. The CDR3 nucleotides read TGCGCCAGCAGCCCCCCCACAGGGTCGAACACTGAAGCTTTCTTT. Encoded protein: CASSPPTGSNTEAFF.

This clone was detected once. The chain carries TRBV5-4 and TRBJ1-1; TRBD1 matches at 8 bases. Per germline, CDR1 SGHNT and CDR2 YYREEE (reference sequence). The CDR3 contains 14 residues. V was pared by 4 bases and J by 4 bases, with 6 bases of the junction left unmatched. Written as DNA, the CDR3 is TGTGCCAGCAGCCTAAGGACAGGGCTCACTGAAGCTTTCTTT. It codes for CASSLRTGLTEAFF.

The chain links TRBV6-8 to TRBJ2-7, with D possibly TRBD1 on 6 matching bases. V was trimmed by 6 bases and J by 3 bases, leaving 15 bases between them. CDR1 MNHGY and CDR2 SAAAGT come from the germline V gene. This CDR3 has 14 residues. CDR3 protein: CASRYSGTNYEQYF. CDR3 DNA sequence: TGTGCCAGCAGATATTCCGGGACAAACTACGAGCAGTACTTC.

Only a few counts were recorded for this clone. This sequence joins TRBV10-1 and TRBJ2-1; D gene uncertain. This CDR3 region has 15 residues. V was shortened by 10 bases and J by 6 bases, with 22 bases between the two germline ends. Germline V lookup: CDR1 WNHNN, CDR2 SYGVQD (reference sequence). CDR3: CATARGSGTLNEQFF. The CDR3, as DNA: TGCGCCACGGCCCGTGGCTCAGGTACCCTCAATGAGCAGTTCTTC.

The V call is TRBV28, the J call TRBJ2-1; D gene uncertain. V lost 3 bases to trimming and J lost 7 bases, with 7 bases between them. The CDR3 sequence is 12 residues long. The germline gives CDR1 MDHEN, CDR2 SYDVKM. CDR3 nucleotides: TGTGCCAGCAGTTTTCTTCCGAATGAGCAGTTCTTC. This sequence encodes CASSFLPNEQFF.

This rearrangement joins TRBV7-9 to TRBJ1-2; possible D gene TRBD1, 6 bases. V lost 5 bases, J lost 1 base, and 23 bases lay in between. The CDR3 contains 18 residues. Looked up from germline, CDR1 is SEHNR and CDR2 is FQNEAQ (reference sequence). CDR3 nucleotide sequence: TGTGCCAGCAGCCATCCCAGGACAGAGGGCCCTATTAACTATGGCTACACCTTC. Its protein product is CASSHPRTEGPINYGYTF.

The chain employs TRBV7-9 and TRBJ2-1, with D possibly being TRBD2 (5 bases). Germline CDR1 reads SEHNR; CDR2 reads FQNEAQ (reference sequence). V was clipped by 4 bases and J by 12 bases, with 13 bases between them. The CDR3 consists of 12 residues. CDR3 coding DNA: TGTGCCAGCAGCTCGTCGTTCCGGGGGCAGTTCTTC. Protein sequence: CASSSSFRGQFF.

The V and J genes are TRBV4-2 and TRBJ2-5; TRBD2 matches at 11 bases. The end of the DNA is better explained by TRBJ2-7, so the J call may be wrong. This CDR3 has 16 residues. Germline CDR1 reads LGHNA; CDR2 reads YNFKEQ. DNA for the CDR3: TGTGCCAGCAGCCAGGGCCTAGCGGGAGGTTCCTACGAGCAGTACTTC. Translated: CASSQGLAGGSYEQYF.

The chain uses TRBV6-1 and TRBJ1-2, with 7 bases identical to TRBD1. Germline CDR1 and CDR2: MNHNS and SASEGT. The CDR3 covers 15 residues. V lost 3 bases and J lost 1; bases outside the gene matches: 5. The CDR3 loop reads CASSDGGQRNYGYTF. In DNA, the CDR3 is TGTGCCAGCAGTGACGGGGGACAGCGTAACTATGGCTACACCTTC.